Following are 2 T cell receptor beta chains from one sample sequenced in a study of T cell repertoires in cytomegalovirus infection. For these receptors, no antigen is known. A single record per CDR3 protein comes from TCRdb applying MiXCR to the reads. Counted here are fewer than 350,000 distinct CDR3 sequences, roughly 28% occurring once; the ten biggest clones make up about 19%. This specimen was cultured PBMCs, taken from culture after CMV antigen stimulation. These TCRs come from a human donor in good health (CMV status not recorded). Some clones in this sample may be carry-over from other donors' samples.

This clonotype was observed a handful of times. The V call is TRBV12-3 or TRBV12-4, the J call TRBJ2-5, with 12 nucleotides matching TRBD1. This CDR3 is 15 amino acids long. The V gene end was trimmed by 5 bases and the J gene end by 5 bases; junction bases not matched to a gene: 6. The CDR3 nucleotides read TGTGCCAGCAGTCAGGGACAGGGGGCGGGGGAGACCCAGTACTTC. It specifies CASSQGQGAGETQYF.

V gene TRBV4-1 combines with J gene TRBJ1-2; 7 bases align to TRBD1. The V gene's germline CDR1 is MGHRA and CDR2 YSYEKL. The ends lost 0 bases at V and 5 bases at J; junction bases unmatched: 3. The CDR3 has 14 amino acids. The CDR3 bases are TGCGCCAGCAGCCAAGATGGGACAGAGTATGGCTACACCTTC. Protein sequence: CASSQDGTEYGYTF.